This TCR beta chain was documented in a study of blood T cell repertoires in COVID-19 (dated by TCRdb to 2018 to 2021). Study-level background: Collaborator samples came from the United States, Italy and Spain and covered acute and convalescent phases of COVID-19. The samples were drawn from the first 160 participants of the ongoing ImmuneRACE study and from 1,254 subjects provided by 6 global collaborators. The material from the prospective study consisted of cDNA or gDNA derived from T cells, B-cell-depleted T cells, or PBMCs. HLA class I and class II types, where available, came from metadata supplied by the sample provider rather than from assay-based typing. Nearly every sample came with metadata listing a de-identified subject ID, COVID-19 status, age in years and sex. Subjects who had been exposed to COVID-19, were actively infected with it, or had recovered from it provided the deeply sampled blood TCRbeta repertoires that made up the dataset. The repertoires were released in a freely available public database intended as a resource for research on the immune response to SARS-CoV-2. Beyond this particular receptor, the publication reports: The amount of clinical and demographic metadata varied by source and participant and was provided uncurated.

The collaborating institutions used their own protocols to collect whole blood in K2EDTA tubes. Collaborator samples were shipped for TCRbeta analysis as frozen whole blood, isolated PBMCs, or DNA extracted from either sample type. V is clipped by 6 bases and J by 2 bases, and the sequence between their germline boundaries is 10 bases long. Reading from cysteine to phenylalanine, the CDR3 counts 13 amino acids. This entry keeps only the CDR3 DNA: 39 bases, framed from base 1. As encoded in the germline V gene, CDR1 is WSHSY while CDR2 is SAAADI. As to this clone: This receptor's antigen is unknown. No clone much larger than this one lies a single base away; base qualities are absent.

TCRbeta CDR3 regions were amplified from genomic DNA by means of the immunoSEQ Assay, a bias-controlled multiplex PCR. As for the original processing: The number of nucleated cells in each sample was estimated from the amplification of reference gene primers within the assay. To quantify the absolute abundance of each unique TCRbeta CDR3 rearrangement, sequence reads were collapsed and filtered. Productive Simpson clonality was computed per sample as the square root of Simpson's diversity index over productive rearrangements. Drawn from immuneACCESS, this table holds only the in-frame rearrangements with V and J called that TCRdb kept. Clones are partly lost; checked studies trace under half to an unresolved V gene and leave the rest unexplained. V and J calls and clone size are those listed in that table; D and trimming were worked out from the DNA. The sample profile shows 200,000 to 300,000 clones; about 83% of them were found once. The ten largest clones capture more than 5.5% of the sample.

Input material: peripheral blood. The source of this sequence is a human donor in a cohort sampled during active COVID-19. The V and J segments used are TRBV10-2 and TRBJ1-1, with TRBD1 tentatively as D gene (6 bases match). The nucleotide sequence is TGCGCCAGCAGAGAGACAGGAAACACTGAAGCTTTCTTT. Its translation reads: CASRETGNTEAFF.